This TCR beta chain was found in a study of blood T cell repertoires in COVID-19 (dated by TCRdb to 2018 to 2021). Some background on the complete study: Samples covering the acute and convalescent phases of COVID-19 were provided by collaborators in the United States, Italy and Spain. The repertoires were made available in a free public database intended to serve as a resource for research on the immune response to SARS-CoV-2. Sample metadata almost always included a de-identified subject ID, COVID-19 status, age in years and sex. Where available, HLA class I and class II types were taken from metadata supplied by the sample provider and were not determined by assay-based typing. The samples were drawn from two sources: the first 160 participants of the ongoing ImmuneRACE study, and about 1,300 subjects contributed by 6 global collaborators. Subjects who had been exposed to COVID-19, were actively infected with it, or had recovered from it provided the deeply sampled blood TCRbeta repertoires that made up the dataset. The prospective study material was composed of cDNA or gDNA derived from T cells, B-cell-depleted T cells, or PBMCs.

The V end gives up 5 bases and the J end 0 bases, leaving 6 bases in the junction not matched to a gene. Inclusive of the bounding cysteine and phenylalanine, the CDR3 is 15 residues long. The read is trimmed to its CDR3 DNA, 45 bases read in frame from base 1. Sequences SEHNR (CDR1) and FQNEAQ (CDR2) are obtained from the germline V gene (reference sequence). Broad study findings and their caveats: The quantity of clinical and demographic metadata differed by source and by participant and was supplied without curation.

As concerns this clone: The antigen it recognizes is unknown. Nothing much larger sits one base from this clone, and base qualities are not available.

TCRbeta CDR3 regions were amplified from genomic DNA using the immunoSEQ Assay, a bias-controlled multiplex PCR. As for the original processing: The number of nucleated cells in each sample was estimated from the amplification of reference gene primers within the assay. To quantify the absolute abundance of each unique TCRbeta CDR3 rearrangement, sequence reads were collapsed and filtered. For each sample, productive Simpson clonality was calculated by taking the square root of Simpson's diversity index across productive rearrangements. Held by TCRdb, this immuneACCESS table contains in-frame sequences only and omits some clones. Under half of the omission traces to an unresolved V gene where checked; the cause of the rest is unknown. The V and J calls and the clone size are those of that table, but D and trimming were determined from the DNA. The sample contains approximately 480,000 clones, around 90% of them found a single time. The biggest ten clones account for about 0.75% of the sample.

Participants in the prospective study were enrolled through a virtual design, were aged about 18 to 90 years, and lived in roughly 24 United States geographic areas. To assign participants to cohorts, the prospective study relied on clinical history that participants themselves reported in a screening survey and a study questionnaire. For ImmuneRACE Cohort 3, a participant was defined as recovered based on two consecutive negative NP/OP PCR tests, clearance by a healthcare professional, or resolution of symptoms. Mobile phlebotomists in the prospective study collected whole blood, serum and a nasopharyngeal or oropharyngeal swab from every participant. Additional blood draws and questionnaires over an approximately two-month period could optionally be provided by prospective study participants. Before DNA extraction, blood samples from the prospective study were shipped at room temperature or frozen.

The chain couples TRBV7-9 to TRBJ1-1; TRBD1 matches 7 bases in the middle. The sequenced material came from PBMCs or T cells enriched from blood (not recorded which). The sequence was collected from a woman between 18 and 30 years old who had recovered from COVID-19. The CDR3 reads as follows: CASSPRGAVNTEAFF. The DNA is TGTGCCAGCAGCCCCAGGGGGGCGGTGAACACTGAAGCTTTCTTT.